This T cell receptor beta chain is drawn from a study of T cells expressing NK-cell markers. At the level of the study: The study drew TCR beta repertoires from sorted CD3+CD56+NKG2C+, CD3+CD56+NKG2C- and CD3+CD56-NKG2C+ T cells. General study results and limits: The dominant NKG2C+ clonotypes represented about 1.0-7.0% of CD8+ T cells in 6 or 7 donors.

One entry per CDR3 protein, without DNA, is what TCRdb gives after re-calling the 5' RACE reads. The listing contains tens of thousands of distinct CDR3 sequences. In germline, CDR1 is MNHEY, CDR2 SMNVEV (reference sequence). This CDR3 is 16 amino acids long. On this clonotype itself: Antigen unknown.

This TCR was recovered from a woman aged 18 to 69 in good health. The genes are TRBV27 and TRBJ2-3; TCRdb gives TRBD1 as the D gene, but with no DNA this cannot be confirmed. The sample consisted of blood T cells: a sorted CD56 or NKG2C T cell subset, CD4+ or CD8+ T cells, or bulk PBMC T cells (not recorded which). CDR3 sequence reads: CASRPLSGTHTDTQYF.